The sample holds many counts of the clone carrying this T cell receptor beta chain. The antigen is not known. This sample was included in a study of CD8+ T cells in alopecia areata. The sample's treatment: oral pan-JAK inhibitor, 5-10 mg twice daily. Sequencing used cDNA as its template, made by extracting RNA and reverse transcribing it. This table comes from immunoSEQ multiplex PCR, and its TCRdb copy is limited to in-frame clones, with some not included. This sample carries approximately 210,000 clones, roughly three fifths of them seen once, and the ten largest clones take approximately 1.3%. Overall study findings and caveats: Many expanded lesional clones stayed in scalp and blood while on tofacitinib.

In germline, CDR1 is GTSNPN, CDR2 SVGIG (reference sequence). This CDR3 contains 14 residues. The V segment lost 2 bases and the J segment 8 bases; nucleotides outside the gene matches: 5. The V and J genes are TRBV30 and TRBJ2-3; 12 bases agree with TRBD2. The source was CD4+ T cells sorted from blood, collected at week 49, from a patient treated with tofacitinib. This TCR came from a human donor with alopecia areata. The CDR3 reads CAWSPQLAGGTQYF. CDR3 DNA: TGTGCCTGGAGTCCCCAACTAGCGGGGGGTACGCAGTATTTT.